This TCR beta chain was found in a study of shared clonotypes between healthy human individuals. Findings and caveats of the study: Naive CD4 clonotypes were shared across a few donors at 4.5% to 6%.

As to this clone: Its antigen is still unknown.

Germline-derived CDR1 and CDR2 are LNHDA and SQIVND (reference sequence). The CDR3 runs 13 residues. Trimming took 2 bases from V and 0 from J, leaving 4 bases between them. Generated by immunoSEQ multiplex PCR, the TCRdb table keeps only in-frame clones and is missing some. The data contain 2 million to 3 million clones, approximately 94% of them singletons. The chain carries TRBV19 and TRBJ1-1; no definite D call. The material sequenced was naive CD4+ T cells from PBMCs. Noted subset: CD45RA+ positively selected. The sequence derives from a man younger than 30 in good health. Some clones in this sample may be carry-over from other donors' samples. The CDR3 loop is CASSIYVNTEAFF. For the CDR3, the DNA is TGTGCCAGTAGTATATATGTGAACACTGAAGCTTTCTTT.